The following is a TCR beta chain sequence with its context. The source of the sample is a study of blood T cell repertoires in COVID-19. Background on the study: The cDNA or gDNA used as material had been derived from T cells, B-cell-depleted T cells, or PBMCs.

V lost 6 bases and J lost 5, with 13 bases in between. Germline V lookup: CDR1 SGHNT, CDR2 YENEEA. The CDR3 is 14 residues long. As processed by the authors: Reference gene primers were amplified, and this amplification served to estimate nucleated cell counts. Clones were read by immunoSEQ multiplex PCR, and TCRdb kept only the in-frame ones, dropping some. V, J and clone size derive from that table, while D and trimming were established from the DNA sequence. The sample lists roughly 180,000 clones, 94% occurring once. This clonotype originated in a young man with COVID-19, enrolled during active disease. The sample comprised peripheral blood. The V gene is TRBV11-3, the J gene TRBJ2-2; D uncertain. The CDR3 region has the DNA TGTGCCAGCAGTCCCCACCCGAGGACCGGGGAGCTGTTTTTT. Residues: CASSPHPRTGELFF.